This is a list of T cell receptor beta chains from one sample in a study of blood T cell repertoires in COVID-19. Assay: immunoSEQ multiplex PCR; the TCRdb copy retains only in-frame clones and omits some. This sample carries 10,000 to 13,000 clones, 75% to 90% of them seen once, and the ten largest clones take approximately 12%. Sequenced material: peripheral blood. Receptors were obtained from a human donor in a cohort sampled during active COVID-19. Both conserved end residues are part of each CDR3. Fields, in order: V gene, clone size, CDR3 protein. Clone size, where shown, is once, few, many, or a class for clones that have expanded.

>TRBV19|.
CASSIDLGLEKGDTQYF
>TRBV29-1|.
CSVDPQGNYGYTF
>TRBV28|.
CASRPRSSREQYF
>TRBV5-1|.
CASSPDPGLASEQYF
>TRBV29-1|.
CSVVILIRQGGTEAFF
>TRBV21-1|.
CASSKAPLAGEESYEQYF
>TRBV5-6|.
CASSQDSLAGAYYNEQFF
>TRBV5-1|few
CASSLATPGNEKLFF
>TRBV20-1|few
CSATRGREQYF
>TRBV9|.
CASSVVQGRGYGYTF
>TRBV23-1|.
CASSQDSYEQYF
>TRBV5-1|.
CASSFKTSGKDEQYF
>TRBV19|.
CASSGAPRETQYF
>TRBV28|.
CASSLAQGFYEQYF
>TRBV30|.
CAWSPPGGPTEAFF
>TRBV2|.
CASSEYLQGGYGYTF
>TRBV7-9|.
CASSPSTGFVDTEAFF
>TRBV7-3|.
CASSLSGQGTGELFF
>TRBV5-4|.
CASSFQTGGRDEQYF
>TRBV7-8|.
CASSLGLAGATDTQYF
>TRBV6-5|.
CASSNNRGTEAFF
>TRBV28|.
CASSLFGQGTYNEQFF
>TRBV11-3|.
CASSLNYGQINEQFF
>TRBV27|few
CASSLSGGGGSYEQYF
>TRBV6-1|.
CASSEGTSLPEQYF
>TRBV21-1|.
CASSKEKGVYEQYF
>TRBV10-3|.
CAISEGDRPNEQFF
>TRBV28|.
CASSPVDSRREASYNEQFF
>TRBV10-2|.
CASRYLTARTGNTIYF
>TRBV3-1/TRBV3-2|once
CASSPEGGEGNTGELFF
>TRBV15|.
CATSRKTGGGYGYTF
>TRBV5-1|.
CASSYGTSHSTDTQYF
>TRBV27|.
CASSSPTSGKNTGELFF
>TRBV5-1|.
CASSFASGSDTQYF
>TRBV28|.
CASSVIGRAIETQYF
>TRBV7-9|once
CASSLGYSVSAYRTDTQYF
>TRBV5-1|.
CASREDVGQPQHF
>TRBV12-5|.
CASGKRQDTEAFF
>TRBV7-9|.
CASSLGAGYQETQYF
>TRBV30|.
CAWSTEGTVTYYEQYF
>TRBV5-1|.
CASGELAVRVGENEQFF
>TRBV28|.
CVPNRTGPNYGYTF
>TRBV13|once
CASKGQSTDTQYF